This T cell receptor beta chain originates from a study of T cell responses to AZD1222 COVID-19 vaccine. Overall study: Timing groups of about 4 and about 12 weeks for second doses were pooled. Broader study findings: Spike as a whole was targeted by vaccine-associated CD4 TCRs, dominant at 160-218 and 743-854. Nearly half of unique spike-specific TCRs reportedly avoided B.1.351 and B.1.1.7 mutated regions. Sampling captured repertoires only after the peak T cell response.

Sequenced by immunoSEQ multiplex PCR; TCRdb stores in-frame clones only, minus some. In the table there are 150,000 to 200,000 clones, about 87% of which are singletons. CDR1 and CDR2 from the germline V gene are SGHAT and FQNNGV. The CDR3 runs 15 residues. V lost 0 bases, J lost 3 bases, and 12 bases lay in between. Comments on this clone: Its antigen is as yet unknown.

The sequence came from an adult in good health. The sequencing used peripheral blood, collected on day 0 of AZD1222 vaccination. V usage is TRBV11-2 and J usage is TRBJ2-7, with TRBD2 as a possible D gene (5 bases). DNA for the CDR3: TGTGCCAGCAGCTTAGAATGGCCGGGGAACTACGAGCAGTACTTC. It is translated as CASSLEWPGNYEQYF.